Sequencing of this T cell receptor (beta chain) was carried out in a study of blood T cells in healthy people across ages. Isolated per sample were at least 7 million PBMCs. This CDR3 is 14 amino acids long. The V and J ends lost 4 bases and 4 bases respectively, with 16 bases between them. Germline V gene data show CDR1 as DFQATT and CDR2 as SNEGSKA (reference sequence). On this clonotype: The antigen remains undetermined.

Next came a second PCR, run for about 7 to 11 cycles, which used a sample-barcoded 5' primer along with a J-beta primer mix. MiXCR, applied by TCRdb to the 5' RACE reads, yields one record per CDR3 protein. This sample carries over 700,000 distinct CDR3 sequences, roughly 50% of them seen once, and the ten largest clones take approximately 40%. Findings and limits, study-wide: Higher diversity, along with more naive CD4+ cells, distinguished long-lived donors from aged donors. What prevented conclusive comparison of naive and antigen-experienced cells was that PBMCs were unsorted.

The clonotype originates from an elderly man in good health. The chain combines TRBV20-1 with TRBJ1-1; D might be TRBD1 (6 bases). Sequencing was performed on blood. For the CDR3, the DNA is TGCAGTGCTAAAAGCTTATACAGGGTCACTGAAGCTTTCTTT. This translates into CSAKSLYRVTEAFF.